This T cell receptor beta chain was profiled in a study of T cells in Graves' hyperthyroidism and ophthalmopathy. In the study overall: Peripheral blood collection took place at initial diagnosis, before any treatment.

Whole-study findings and limits: Prediction of ophthalmopathy progression came a median roughly 7.1 months pre-onset. Blood also showed most of the thyroid clonotypes that were expanded above 0.001.

This clonotype appeared many times. Its antigen is currently unknown. Template material for amplifying TCR beta CDR3 regions consisted of RNA transcripts. First-round RT-PCR with HTBI primers amplified the TCR CDR3 region. TCRdb called the multiplex PCR reads again in MiXCR, with one record for every CDR3 protein. The sample shows about 400,000 distinct CDR3 sequences, over 12% of them seen only once. Germline V gene sequence: CDR1 MNHEY, CDR2 SVGEGT. The V gene end was trimmed by 2 bases and the J gene end by 3 bases; junction bases not matched to a gene: 3. The CDR3 consists of 15 residues. Specimen: blood. This clonotype originated in a man in his fifties with Graves' ophthalmopathy. This sequence joins TRBV6-2 or TRBV6-3 and TRBJ2-7, with 11 bases matching TRBD2. CDR3 protein: CASSYPGLAGYEQYF. In DNA, the CDR3 is TGTGCCAGCAGTTACCCTGGACTAGCGGGCTACGAGCAGTACTTC.